This TCR beta chain originates from a study of cytomegalovirus exposure and HLA in healthy donors (dated by TCRdb to about 2017). In terms of the full investigation: An earlier analysis of some 620 of the donors reported approximately 300 Gb of sequence data and approximately 120 million unique TCR beta sequences obtained from around 170 million T cells. An early release covering about 600 HLA-typed donors comprised approximately 300 gigabases of sequencing data and tens of millions of unique TCR sequences. Among the roughly 410 genotyped donors, 81% belonged to the genetic ancestry cluster associated with self-reported Caucasian donors. The study aimed to test whether cataloging public T cell receptors could reveal signatures of past pathogen exposure. The study used immunosequencing to profile the T cell repertoires of 666 subjects and linked those repertoires to cytomegalovirus serostatus. In addition to the first cohort of hundreds of subjects, a separate validation cohort of 130 or so different subjects was used. To predict cytomegalovirus infection status, the study brought together high-throughput TCR immunosequencing, statistical association of individual TCRs with disease status, and machine learning. In a later analysis, previously published TCR beta repertoires from 600 to 850 donors were re-analyzed and high-resolution HLA genotyping was added so that TCR occurrence patterns could be studied. In the later analysis, no new phenotypic data were used to find candidate immune exposures; instead, reliance was placed on TCR beta sequences and their occurrence across donors. An earlier analysis of several hundred of the donors applied high-throughput TCR beta sequencing to assess whether each TCR beta V gene segment acted as functional or pseudogenic. Alongside the repertoire data, information on donor age, sex, ethnicity and CMV serostatus was compiled. Genome-wide SNP genotypes for about 65% of the roughly 670 donors were used in a later genetic analysis, which treated that subset as a discovery cohort. All discovery cohort repertoires had been generated using a single sequencing platform. HLA typing covered class I and class II loci at four-digit resolution. The number of donors typed differed by locus, with 629-630 for A, B, C, DRB1 and DQB1, 522 for DQA1, 606 for DPA1, and around 430 for DPB1. A handful of DR-DQ haplotypes were handled as single units for association and clustering because linkage in the cohort was strong. Among about 360 genotyped donors of the cohort, an average of around 240,000 unique TCR beta nucleotide sequences were sequenced per donor, roughly 18% of them non-productive.

Library preparation employed the immunoSEQ multiplex PCR assay. The multiplex PCR relied on a mix of 60 forward primers for TCR Vbeta segments and 13 reverse primers for TCR Jbeta segments. The CDR3 region of rearranged TCR beta genes was amplified from genomic DNA by a multiplex PCR assay. The Illumina HiSeq System was used to sequence the amplified TCR beta libraries as 87-base-pair reads. The study's processing was this. A later analysis tallied 80 million to 95 million unique TCR beta chains across the 700 or so repertoires, and about 12 million of those chains were shared by two or more donors. Raw reads were error-corrected and collapsed into unique sequences with a nearest-neighbor algorithm that merged closely related sequences to remove PCR and sequencing errors. V, D and J gene segments were assigned by aligning CDR3 sequences to IMGT reference sequences. For a sequence to be retained, a match of at least six nucleotides was required to both a V gene segment and a J gene segment. Rearrangements were called productive when the CDR3 lacked stop codons and stayed in frame with V and J; all others were non-productive. Following IMGT convention, CDR3 was defined as the stretch from the second conserved V-encoded cysteine to the conserved J-encoded phenylalanine. In an earlier analysis of roughly 610 of the donors, sequences lacking an unambiguous match to a single V gene segment were excluded. An earlier analysis of under 750 of the donors called V segments functional above 56.7% productive rearrangements and segregating when the between-donor standard deviation exceeded 5%. A statistical classification framework was built to diagnose cytomegalovirus status from the catalog of TCR beta chain sequences. In a later analysis, TCR nucleotide sequences were compared against IMGT/GENE-DB human TR gene sequences so that V and J genes could be assigned. The TCRdist pipeline was used in a later analysis to assign CDR3 sequences and most-parsimonious VDJ recombination scenarios. In a later analysis, each TCR beta chain was defined by its CDR3 amino acid sequence together with its V-gene family, and reads lacking a unique V-gene family were excluded. As a way to deal with suspected cross-contamination and a sequencing artifact, a later analysis dropped over 550 nucleotide sequences that were highly shared and had low generation probability. In a later analysis, a clonal expansion index was calculated for each public chain from normalized within-repertoire ranks of inferred template counts. Generation probabilities in a later analysis came from a VDJ recombination model fitted to out-of-frame rearrangements, and those results were checked against IGoR. A later analysis scored TCR-TCR, TCR-HLA and TCR-CMV co-occurrence with hypergeometric tests, applying a repertoire-size bias correction to TCR pairs. A later analysis estimated false discovery rates by permuting HLA or CMV assignments 20 times. In a later analysis, co-occurring TCRs were grouped with DBSCAN, and TCRdist sequence similarity was added when clustering was performed within HLA-allele-positive subsets. Co-occurrence clustering excluded repertoires with fewer than 30,000 or more than 120,000 public chains, plus five with anomalous nucleotide sharing. The clones in this table, taken by TCRdb from immuneACCESS, are in-frame only. Not every clone is retained; where verified, under half of the shortfall comes from an unresolved V gene, and the cause of the rest is unknown. The V and J calls and clone size are taken from that table; D and trimming were inferred from the DNA. The sample contains tens of thousands of clones, around 79% of them found a single time. The top ten clonotypes cover 14% to 15% of the sample.

The study at large found these results: V-gene and J-gene trimming of TCR beta chains was associated with a missense DCLRE1C variant in a later genetic analysis, and the association was replicated in an independent cohort. A few of the identified cytomegalovirus-associated TCR beta chains were confirmed in vitro to be specific for cytomegalovirus antigens. The earlier analysis of approximately 560 of the donors excluded seventeen rarely observed V segments, including chromosome 9 orphons, because counts were too low. Specific HLA alleles were associated with about 17,000 TCR beta sequences at a false discovery rate of 0.05 in a later analysis. Most TCR sequences were observed very rarely across donors, whereas some public TCRs were present in many individuals. When HLA alleles, especially DR and DQ, strongly co-occurred, attributing TCR associations to individual alleles was difficult. Because HLA typing was missing for some donors at each locus, association tests included only the typed subset. CMV serostatus was the only immune exposure information available for the cohort. In a later analysis, TCR association rates were found to vary across HLA loci, with the most associated TCRs seen for DRB1 alleles and the fewest for HLA-C alleles. In an earlier analysis of several hundred of the donors, most TCR beta V segments were observed in productive rearrangements about 87% or about 30% of the time, broadly matching IMGT annotations. The sequencing pipeline was judged likely to have produced a cluster of highly shared sequence variants as a technical artifact. Sequencing depth was assumed to be roughly uniform across donors in the presence/absence analyses, though that assumption may not hold. The authors suggested that the approach could potentially be extended to other disease states and immunological phenotypes. A further reported finding was that TCR beta sequences accurately predicted the HLA-A and HLA-B alleles for most subjects in the first cohort. Most CMV-associated TCR beta chains appeared to be HLA-restricted in a later analysis, and the HLA associations seemed to be driven largely by CMV exposure. In this cohort, only TCR beta chains were sequenced, and detectable features were limited by the absence of alpha or paired-chain data. A total of about 180 TCR beta chains were listed by the study as associated with cytomegalovirus. A later genetic analysis reported fewer N-insertions in productive TCRs among donors in an Asian-associated ancestry cluster than the approximately 700-donor mean. Linkage disequilibrium might explain the correlated functional status among segregating V segments, but an unknown experimental factor could not be excluded. According to a later analysis, parvovirus B19, influenza, CMV and Epstein-Barr virus appeared linked to several top co-occurrence clusters. In both the original and validation cohorts, the classifier was reported to diagnose cytomegalovirus status with high specificity and sensitivity. The 87-base-pair reads could not distinguish some IMGT-functional V segments, including TRBV6-2 and TRBV6-3, so those segments were excluded. Compared with equally common non-associated chains, HLA-associated TCR beta chains in a later analysis were more clonally expanded and had lower generation probabilities.

A remark on this clone: The antigen this receptor binds is unknown. Base qualities were left out, and no much larger clone turns up one base away.

The cohort comprised around 700 healthy bone marrow donors. All cohort members were sampled while nominally healthy, although unrecorded immune exposures were likely present. The donor was CMV seropositive and belonged to the group of 270 or so seropositive cohort members. Each donor provided a peripheral blood sample, and peripheral blood mononuclear cells were used for TCR beta sequencing. The Qiagen DNeasy Blood Extraction Kit was used to extract genomic DNA from the blood cell samples. The CDR3 numbers 16 residues from cysteine through phenylalanine. Kept here is only the CDR3 DNA, which spans 48 bases and is read in frame from base 1. V loses 4 bases at its end and J loses 7 bases; junction bases beyond the gene matches: 14. CDR1 SGHDT and CDR2 YYEEEE were looked up in the germline V gene.

Sequenced: PBMCs. The receptor was derived from a woman in her thirties or forties in good health and CMV-seropositive. Recombination connected TRBV5-6 to TRBJ1-2; a stretch of 9 junction bases matches TRBD1. The CDR3 loop reads CASSQGRTGELGGYTF. In nucleotides, the sequence is TGTGCCAGCAGCCAAGGGAGGACAGGGGAATTGGGTGGCTACACCTTC.